This section outlines one T cell receptor beta chain sequence together with its context. Its target is not known. Germline assignment: CDR1 DFQATT and CDR2 SNEGSKA (reference sequence). This CDR3 spans 15 amino acids. Trimming removed 0 bases from V and 7 bases from J, with 15 bases in between. It was with a sample-barcoded 5' primer and a J-beta primer mix that a second PCR of roughly 7 to 12 cycles was run. The authors tagged each cDNA molecule using a template-switch adaptor with 12 random nucleotides. TCRdb redid the calling of the 5' RACE reads with MiXCR, one entry per CDR3 protein. Found here are about a million distinct CDR3 sequences, 35% to 40% of them singletons; the top ten hold 13%. The sample comes from a study of blood T cells in healthy people across ages. General study findings and limits: Among T cells, TCR beta diversity per million cells dropped roughly linearly as age rose. More naive CD4+ cells and higher diversity marked long-lived donors relative to aged donors.

Sample donors were healthy Caucasian individuals that came from Russia, aged roughly 6 to 95. The TCR comes from a young man in good health. The chain is built from TRBV20-1 and TRBJ1-4; D may be TRBD1 (5 bases). Sequences were obtained from blood. The DNA of the CDR3 is TGCAGTGCTAGAGACGCAACAGGTCGGGGTGAAAAACTGTTTTTT. Translation gives CSARDATGRGEKLFF.